Listed here are 7 T cell receptor beta chains from one sample, sequenced in a study of brain T cells in children with intractable seizures. The table came from immunoSEQ multiplex PCR; TCRdb's copy has only in-frame clones and leaves some out. This sample yields just under 65,000 clones, of which approximately 95% are seen a single time; around 0.4% belongs to the top ten. Sequenced here: peripheral blood, sampled at surgery. These receptors all stem from a boy in the first two years of life with focal cortical dysplasia and intractable seizures.

The rearrangement uses TRBV25-1 and TRBJ1-5; D uncertain. V was clipped by 6 bases and J by 0 bases, with 6 bases between them. This CDR3 spans 13 amino acids. Germline V gene lookup returns CDR1 MGHDK and CDR2 SYGVNS. In DNA form, the CDR3 reads TGTGCCAGCAGAAGTGATAGCAATCAGCCCCAGCATTTT. It encodes CASRSDSNQPQHF.

CDR3 sequence (DNA): TGTGCCAGTAGTATAGAGGGGACAGGGGGCTATAGCAATCAGCCCCAGCATTTT. Protein product: CASSIEGTGGYSNQPQHF. The chain uses TRBV19 and TRBJ1-5; the match to TRBD1 covers 12 bases. Per the germline V gene, CDR1 is LNHDA and CDR2 is SQIVND (reference sequence). This CDR3 has 18 residues. Trimming cost V 0 bases and J 0 bases; bases outside gene matches: 3.

This chain uses TRBV27 with TRBJ2-2, with a weak D call TRBD2 (5 bases). The V end was cut by 4 bases, the J end by 1 base, with 7 bases between. The CDR3 is 14 amino acids. Germline loops: CDR1 MNHEY, CDR2 SMNVEV (reference sequence). CDR3 loop: CASSYSENTGELFF. CDR3 DNA: TGTGCCAGCAGTTATAGCGAGAACACCGGGGAGCTGTTTTTT.

V and J are TRBV18 and TRBJ2-7, with D tentatively TRBD1 (6 bases). V gave up 3 bases and J gave up 6 bases, with 15 bases separating them. This CDR3 spans 14 amino acids. Germline CDR1 KGHSH, CDR2 LQKENI. CDR3: CASSPRQAQVEQYF. The CDR3 DNA is TGTGCCAGCTCACCCCGACAGGCCCAGGTCGAGCAGTACTTC.

The chain recombines TRBV27 with TRBJ1-5; no reliable D call. V dropped 0 bases and J dropped 7 bases, with 7 bases sitting between them. Germline lookup yields CDR1 MNHEY and CDR2 SMNVEV (reference sequence). The CDR3 has 13 amino acids. The CDR3 spells CASSLSGPQPQHF. CDR3 nucleotides: TGTGCCAGCAGTTTATCAGGGCCGCAGCCCCAGCATTTT.

The chain joins TRBV7-8 to TRBJ2-7; tentatively, D is TRBD2 (5 bases). Germline V CDR1 and CDR2: SGHVS, FQNEAQ. Between the trimmed V and J ends, which lost 0 bases and 1 base, there was a span of 16 bases. The CDR3 spans 17 residues. CDR3 amino acids: CASSLAGAEIRSYEQYF. CDR3 in DNA: TGTGCCAGCAGCTTAGCAGGAGCGGAGATTCGTTCCTACGAGCAGTACTTC.

V and J are TRBV6-1 and TRBJ2-5; D not resolved. Germline CDR1 MNHNS, CDR2 SASEGT. There are 16 residues in the CDR3. Trimming stripped 4 bases from V and 1 base from J, with 16 bases between. The CDR3 protein is CASSVFHTTLQETQYF. The CDR3 nucleotides are TGTGCCAGCAGTGTTTTCCATACAACCCTCCAAGAGACCCAGTACTTC.